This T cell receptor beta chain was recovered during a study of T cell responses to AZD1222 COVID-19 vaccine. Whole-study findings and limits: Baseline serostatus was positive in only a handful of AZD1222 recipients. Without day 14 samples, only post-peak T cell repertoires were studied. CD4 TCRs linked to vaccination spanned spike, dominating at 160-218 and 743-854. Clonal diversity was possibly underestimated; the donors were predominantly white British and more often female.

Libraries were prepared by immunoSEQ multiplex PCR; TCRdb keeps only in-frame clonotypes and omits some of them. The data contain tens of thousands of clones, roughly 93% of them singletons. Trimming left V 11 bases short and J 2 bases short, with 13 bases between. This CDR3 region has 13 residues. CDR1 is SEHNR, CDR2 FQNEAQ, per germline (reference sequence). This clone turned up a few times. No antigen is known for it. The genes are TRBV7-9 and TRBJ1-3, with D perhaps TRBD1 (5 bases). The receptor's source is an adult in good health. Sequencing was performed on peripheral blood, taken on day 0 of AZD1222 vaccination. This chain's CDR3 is CAVPLGPGNTIYF. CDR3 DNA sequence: TGTGCCGTCCCCCTGGGGCCTGGAAACACCATATATTTT.